Sequencing of this T cell receptor (beta chain) was carried out in a study of OX40 agonist ivuxolimab in advanced cancers. Study-wide background: While on treatment, patients had intravenous ivuxolimab at 0.01 to 10 mg/kg every 2 weeks. Hepatocellular carcinoma, melanoma, renal cell or head and neck cancer was diagnosed in the dose-escalation patients.

The investigators sampled blood at baseline, at cycle 4 day 1, and at cycle 7 day 1. The CDR3 is 16 residues long. In germline, CDR1 is MDHEN, CDR2 SYDVKM. The ends were cut back, 4 bases at V and 5 bases at J, with 19 bases in the middle. As to this clone: As yet, its antigen is unknown.

Repertoires were generated with immunoSEQ multiplex PCR, while TCRdb's copy carries only in-frame clones and drops some. The sample has roughly 80,000 clones, around 85% seen once. Study results and caveats: At 0.1 to 3.0 mg/kg and by week 6, clonal expansion occurred in CD4+ and CD8+ blood T cells.

The gene calls are TRBV28 and TRBJ2-3; unclear D gene. The sequence was collected from an adult with an advanced solid tumor such as melanoma, head and neck, liver or kidney cancer. Sequencing was performed on CD4+ or CD8+ T cells sorted from blood, taken in a trial of the OX40 agonist ivuxolimab. CDR3 region: CASSSPGAASGDTQYF. The CDR3 DNA reads TGTGCCAGCAGTTCCCCCGGCGCGGCCTCCGGAGATACGCAGTATTTT.